This is a list of T cell receptor beta chains from one sample in a study of CD8 T cells in Susac syndrome. Each CDR3 protein is one row after TCRdb ran MiXCR on the immunoSEQ multiplex PCR reads. The table includes about 210,000 distinct CDR3 sequences, roughly 96% detected once. The sequenced sample was CD4+ T cells from PBMCs. These receptors came from a human donor with multiple sclerosis. The CDR3 runs from the conserved cysteine through the conserved F or W. Fields, in order: V gene, clone size, D gene, J gene, CDR3 protein, CDR3 DNA. D genes are given only for firm matches. Some rows have no size entry. The others give once, few or many, or a class for an expanded clone.

v_call: TRBV13
clone_size: -
d_call: -
j_call: TRBJ1-5
cdr3_aa: CASSQNSNQPQHF
cdr3_nt: TGTGCCAGCAGCCAAAATAGCAATCAGCCCCAGCATTTT

v_call: TRBV20-1
clone_size: -
d_call: -
j_call: TRBJ2-5
cdr3_aa: CSAQRGPLETQYF
cdr3_nt: TGCAGTGCCCAACGCGGGCCGTTGGAGACCCAGTACTTC

v_call: TRBV5-1
clone_size: -
d_call: -
j_call: TRBJ2-1
cdr3_aa: CASSLDGGVSYNEQFF
cdr3_nt: TGCGCCAGCAGCTTGGATGGCGGGGTCTCCTACAATGAGCAGTTCTTC

v_call: TRBV2
clone_size: -
d_call: -
j_call: TRBJ2-5
cdr3_aa: CASSESSGIQETQYF
cdr3_nt: TGTGCCAGCAGTGAAAGTTCAGGGATTCAAGAGACCCAGTACTTC

v_call: TRBV4-1
clone_size: -
d_call: -
j_call: TRBJ2-5
cdr3_aa: CASSQGMLETQYF
cdr3_nt: TGCGCCAGCAGCCAAGGGATGTTAGAGACCCAGTACTTC

v_call: TRBV28
clone_size: -
d_call: -
j_call: TRBJ2-5
cdr3_aa: CASRKPPGETQYF
cdr3_nt: TGTGCCAGCAGAAAACCCCCAGGGGAGACCCAGTACTTC

v_call: TRBV28
clone_size: -
d_call: -
j_call: TRBJ2-5
cdr3_aa: CASRAQGAETQYF
cdr3_nt: TGTGCCAGCAGGGCTCAGGGCGCCGAGACCCAGTACTTC

v_call: TRBV3-1
clone_size: -
d_call: -
j_call: TRBJ1-1
cdr3_aa: CASSQGKWNTEAFF
cdr3_nt: TGTGCCAGCAGCCAAGGGAAATGGAACACTGAAGCTTTCTTT

v_call: TRBV5-1
clone_size: -
d_call: -
j_call: TRBJ2-5
cdr3_aa: CASSLLWGQETQYF
cdr3_nt: TGTGCCAGCAGCTTGCTGTGGGGGCAAGAGACCCAGTACTTC

v_call: TRBV20-1
clone_size: -
d_call: -
j_call: TRBJ2-4
cdr3_aa: CSARPPGHAAKNIQYF
cdr3_nt: TGCAGTGCTAGACCGCCGGGACATGCAGCCAAAAACATTCAGTACTTC

v_call: TRBV23-1
clone_size: -
d_call: TRBD1
j_call: TRBJ1-1
cdr3_aa: CASRGQGACTEAFF
cdr3_nt: TGCGCCAGCAGAGGACAGGGGGCGTGCACTGAAGCTTTCTTT

v_call: TRBV2
clone_size: few
d_call: -
j_call: TRBJ2-7
cdr3_aa: CASSLGLTTYEQYF
cdr3_nt: TGTGCCAGCAGTTTGGGACTTACAACCTACGAGCAGTACTTC

v_call: TRBV5-1
clone_size: -
d_call: -
j_call: TRBJ2-1
cdr3_aa: CASSLAWAVDEQFF
cdr3_nt: TGCGCCAGCAGCTTGGCTTGGGCGGTCGATGAGCAGTTCTTC

v_call: TRBV3-1
clone_size: once
d_call: TRBD1
j_call: TRBJ1-1
cdr3_aa: CASSQGGTANTEAFF
cdr3_nt: TGTGCCAGCAGCCAAGGAGGGACAGCGAACACTGAAGCTTTCTTT

v_call: TRBV20-1
clone_size: once
d_call: -
j_call: TRBJ2-3
cdr3_aa: CSGKGLSTDTQYF
cdr3_nt: TGCAGTGGAAAGGGACTGAGCACAGATACGCAGTATTTT

v_call: TRBV29-1
clone_size: -
d_call: -
j_call: TRBJ2-5
cdr3_aa: CSVGAGHQETQYF
cdr3_nt: TGCAGCGTTGGAGCGGGCCACCAAGAGACCCAGTACTTC

v_call: TRBV9
clone_size: -
d_call: TRBD2
j_call: TRBJ2-2
cdr3_aa: CASSPAGVWTGELFF
cdr3_nt: TGTGCCAGCAGCCCCGCGGGAGTTTGGACCGGGGAGCTGTTTTTT

v_call: TRBV30
clone_size: -
d_call: TRBD2
j_call: TRBJ2-7
cdr3_aa: CAWSVQVGGPYEQYF
cdr3_nt: TGTGCCTGGAGTGTACAGGTGGGAGGGCCCTACGAGCAGTACTTC

v_call: TRBV29-1
clone_size: -
d_call: TRBD1
j_call: TRBJ1-1
cdr3_aa: CSVDPRQGNTEAFF
cdr3_nt: TGCAGCGTTGACCCACGACAGGGAAACACTGAAGCTTTCTTT

v_call: TRBV7-9
clone_size: -
d_call: -
j_call: TRBJ1-2
cdr3_aa: CASSPTGSGTGSKGGGYTF
cdr3_nt: TGTGCCAGCAGTCCTACGGGATCCGGAACCGGGAGCAAGGGGGGCGGCTACACCTTC

v_call: TRBV29-1
clone_size: -
d_call: -
j_call: TRBJ2-7
cdr3_aa: CSVLYLPYEQYF
cdr3_nt: TGCAGCGTTTTATACCTACCCTACGAGCAGTACTTC

v_call: TRBV28
clone_size: -
d_call: -
j_call: TRBJ2-1
cdr3_aa: CASSYVSDNEQFF
cdr3_nt: TGTGCCAGCAGTTACGTATCCGACAATGAGCAGTTCTTC

v_call: TRBV30
clone_size: -
d_call: -
j_call: TRBJ1-5
cdr3_aa: CAWSGSVNQPQHF
cdr3_nt: TGTGCCTGGAGTGGTTCAGTCAATCAGCCCCAGCATTTT

v_call: TRBV7-2
clone_size: -
d_call: TRBD2
j_call: TRBJ2-1
cdr3_aa: CASSTTSGGVYHEQFF
cdr3_nt: TGTGCCAGCAGCACTACTAGCGGGGGGGTTTACCATGAGCAGTTCTTC

v_call: TRBV29-1
clone_size: -
d_call: -
j_call: TRBJ2-7
cdr3_aa: CSAGSSYEQYF
cdr3_nt: TGCAGCGCCGGGTCCTCCTACGAGCAGTACTTC

v_call: TRBV11-2
clone_size: -
d_call: -
j_call: TRBJ2-1
cdr3_aa: CASSPGEGNNEQFF
cdr3_nt: TGTGCCAGCAGCCCCGGAGAGGGAAACAATGAGCAGTTCTTC

v_call: TRBV27
clone_size: -
d_call: -
j_call: TRBJ1-2
cdr3_aa: CASSLAGFYGYTF
cdr3_nt: TGTGCCAGCAGTTTAGCCGGGTTCTATGGCTACACCTTC

v_call: TRBV30
clone_size: -
d_call: -
j_call: TRBJ2-3
cdr3_aa: CAWSVSGDTQYF
cdr3_nt: TGTGCCTGGAGTGTTAGTGGAGATACGCAGTATTTT

v_call: TRBV30
clone_size: -
d_call: -
j_call: TRBJ1-5
cdr3_aa: CAWSVSPRAGQPQHF
cdr3_nt: TGTGCCTGGAGTGTATCACCCAGGGCGGGACAGCCCCAGCATTTT

v_call: TRBV29-1
clone_size: -
d_call: -
j_call: TRBJ2-1
cdr3_aa: CSVDPGAYNEQFF
cdr3_nt: TGCAGCGTTGATCCAGGGGCCTACAATGAGCAGTTCTTC

v_call: TRBV11-2
clone_size: -
d_call: -
j_call: TRBJ2-4
cdr3_aa: CASSRTPAKNIQYF
cdr3_nt: TGTGCCAGCAGCCGGACACCAGCCAAAAACATTCAGTACTTC

v_call: TRBV12-3/TRBV12-4
clone_size: -
d_call: TRBD1
j_call: TRBJ1-2
cdr3_aa: CASSSRTGITYGYTF
cdr3_nt: TGTGCCAGCAGTTCCCGGACAGGGATCACCTATGGCTACACCTTC

v_call: TRBV15
clone_size: -
d_call: TRBD2
j_call: TRBJ2-2
cdr3_aa: CATSRSTSGRKGGELFF
cdr3_nt: TGTGCCACCAGCAGGTCGACTAGCGGGAGGAAAGGCGGGGAGCTGTTTTTT

v_call: TRBV28
clone_size: -
d_call: TRBD1
j_call: TRBJ1-6
cdr3_aa: CASSLPGQGNSPLHF
cdr3_nt: TGTGCCAGCAGTTTACCGGGACAGGGGAATTCACCCCTCCACTTT

v_call: TRBV29-1
clone_size: -
d_call: -
j_call: TRBJ1-1
cdr3_aa: CSVESPTLRNTEAFF
cdr3_nt: TGCAGCGTTGAATCCCCGACCCTCAGGAACACTGAAGCTTTCTTT

v_call: TRBV20-1
clone_size: -
d_call: TRBD1
j_call: TRBJ1-5
cdr3_aa: CSARDLQGGTLGNQPQHF
cdr3_nt: TGCAGTGCTAGAGATTTACAGGGGGGCACACTCGGCAATCAGCCCCAGCATTTT

v_call: TRBV3-1
clone_size: -
d_call: TRBD2
j_call: TRBJ2-1
cdr3_aa: CASSQNEVAGRNEQFF
cdr3_nt: TGTGCCAGCAGCCAAAACGAAGTAGCGGGACGCAATGAGCAGTTCTTC